The sequence of this T cell receptor beta chain was determined in a study of CD49a tissue-resident CD8 T cells in human skin (dated by TCRdb to 2016 to 2017). With respect to the entire study: Tissue-resident memory CD8+ T cell subsets in human skin, defined by CD49a, CD69 and CD103 expression, were examined in the study.

The receptor library was made with the immunoSEQ multiplex PCR assay. On the authors' methods: How frequently each TCR V beta family was used was compared between the sorted CD8+ T cell populations from blood, dermis and epidermis. The table comes from immuneACCESS by way of TCRdb, which keeps in-frame sequences with V and J called. Part of the clones is missing from these tables; in studies checked, under half for an unresolved V gene and the rest for unknown reasons. V and J calls and clone size are as listed in that table; D and trimming were resolved from the DNA. Present in this sample are more than 650 clones, approximately 76% of which were seen just once. The top ten constitute under 15% of the sample. In sorted CD8+ T cells obtained from the blood, dermis and epidermis of roughly 5 healthy donors, TCR beta CDR3 regions were analysed. All TCR-sequenced donors were healthy individuals, and each provided both blood and skin samples. Sorting was used to isolate CD8+ T cell populations ahead of TCR beta sequencing.

In regard to this clone: This receptor's antigen is unknown. Nothing much larger sits one base from this clone, and base qualities are not available.

Trimming takes 3 bases from V and 2 bases from J, and the germline ends sit 12 bases apart. The CDR3 contains 15 residues, cysteine and phenylalanine counted. The retained sequence is limited to the CDR3, 45 bases, with the frame set at the first base. Looking up the germline V gene yields CDR1 SNHLY and CDR2 FYNNEI. This TCR came from a human donor in good health. The V and J segments used are TRBV2 and TRBJ2-3; D gene: possibly TRBD2, on 7 matching bases. Sequenced sample: CLA- CD8+ effector memory T cells sorted from blood. The base sequence is TGTGCCAGCAGTGACGGGGGGCTCCTCACAGATACGCAGTATTTT. Protein translation: CASSDGGLLTDTQYF.